The 10 T cell receptor beta chains reported below all come from one sample, sequenced in a study of cytomegalovirus exposure and HLA in healthy donors. The PCR ran on 60 Vbeta and 13 Jbeta primers. Sequencing was performed with immunoSEQ multiplex PCR; in TCRdb, only in-frame clones are kept and a portion is missing. This table has 150,000 or so clones, 70% to 90% appearing once. Sequences were obtained from PBMCs. The receptors were gathered from a man aged 50-60 years in good health and CMV-seronegative.

The chain couples TRBV11-3 to TRBJ1-5; the D gene is possibly TRBD1 (6 bases). The germline V gene encodes CDR1 SGHNT and CDR2 YENEEA. This CDR3 is 13 amino acids long. Trimming shortened V by 5 bases and J by 5 bases, and 10 bases separated the two germline ends. The CDR3 loop is CASSVEGDQPQHF. CDR3 bases: TGTGCCAGCAGCGTCGAGGGGGATCAGCCCCAGCATTTT.

The chain links TRBV18 to TRBJ2-7; D perhaps matches TRBD1 (6 bases). V was shortened by 2 bases and J by 2 bases, with 7 bases between the two germline ends. This CDR3 is built from 13 residues. Germline V gene lookup returns CDR1 KGHSH and CDR2 LQKENI. CDR3 nucleotide sequence: TGTGCCAGCTCACCAGACAGGACCTACGAGCAGTACTTC. Protein product: CASSPDRTYEQYF.

CDR3 residues: CASSPGGLSGNTIYF. CDR3 in DNA: TGTGCCAGCTCACCAGGAGGGCTCTCTGGAAACACCATATATTTT. The rearrangement uses TRBV18 and TRBJ1-3; D is undetermined. Trimming shortened V by 2 bases and J by 0 bases, and 8 bases separated the two germline ends. Germline-derived CDR1 and CDR2 are KGHSH and LQKENI. This CDR3 has 15 residues.

The chain combines TRBV27 with TRBJ1-1, with a weak D call TRBD1 (6 bases). This CDR3 has 11 residues. CDR1 MNHEY and CDR2 SMNVEV come from the germline V gene (reference sequence). Trimming left V 5 bases short and J 8 bases short, with 9 bases between. The CDR3 DNA reads TGTGCCAGCAGTGGGGGCGCAGAAGCTTTCTTT. It translates to CASSGGAEAFF.

This chain connects TRBV9 to TRBJ2-3, with 9 bases matching TRBD2. J was trimmed by 1 base and V by 0 bases; bases with no gene match: 6. The CDR3 totals 17 residues. Germline loops: CDR1 SGDLS, CDR2 YYNGEE. CDR3 residues: CASSVGIASGGTDTQYF. The DNA of the CDR3 is TGTGCCAGCAGCGTAGGGATCGCTAGCGGGGGCACAGATACGCAGTATTTT. Filled out from reference TRBV9 and TRBJ2-3, the complete variable domain reads DSGVTQTPKHLITATGQRVTLRCSPRSGDLSVYWYQQSLDQGLQFLIQYYNGEERAKGNILERFSAQQFPDLHSELNLSSLELGDSALYFCASSVGIASGGTDTQYFGPGTRLTVL.

This clone was seen only a few times. This chain uses TRBV5-6 with TRBJ2-1; D perhaps matches TRBD2 (6 bases). The germline CDR1 and CDR2 sequences are SGHDT and YYEEEE. Trimming removed 4 bases from V and 0 bases from J, with 14 bases in between. The CDR3 extends over 16 amino acids. The CDR3 nucleotides are TGTGCCAGCAGCGTCGGGACTCTCCTCTCCTACAATGAGCAGTTCTTC. Its translation is CASSVGTLLSYNEQFF.

J is TRBJ1-2 and V is TRBV6-6; 8 bases map to TRBD1. This CDR3 is 12 amino acids long. CDR1 and CDR2 from the germline V gene are MNHNY and SVGAGI (reference sequence). V gave up 5 bases and J gave up 8 bases; unmatched junction bases: 4. The CDR3 DNA sequence: TGTGCCAGCAGTCCGACAGGGGACGGCTACACCTTC. Its translation is CASSPTGDGYTF.

The chain uses TRBV25-1 and TRBJ1-4; a weak D match, TRBD1 (5 bases). Germline V gene data show CDR1 as MGHDK and CDR2 as SYGVNS. The CDR3 runs 15 residues. Trimming left V 3 bases short and J 6 bases short, with 14 bases between. The CDR3 DNA follows: TGTGCCAGCAGTGATGTGGCAGGGCCCCATGAAAAACTGTTTTTT. Amino acids: CASSDVAGPHEKLFF.

In this sample, this clone turned up a few times. J is TRBJ1-1 and V is TRBV7-6; D uncertain. Germline loops: CDR1 SGHVS, CDR2 FNYEAQ. V lost 0 bases and J lost 4, with 12 bases in between. The CDR3 has 15 amino acids. The CDR3 nucleotides read TGTGCCAGCAGCTTAGCTGTAGCAACGGGCACTGAAGCTTTCTTT. Encoded protein: CASSLAVATGTEAFF.

The V gene is TRBV7-2, the J gene TRBJ2-3; TRBD1 matches 9 bases. CDR3 length equals 15 residues. The V gene end was trimmed by 5 bases and the J gene end by 4 bases; junction bases not matched to a gene: 7. Germline CDR1 is SGHTA and CDR2 is FQGNSA. The CDR3: CASSPLQGAADTQYF. The CDR3 DNA follows: TGTGCCAGCAGCCCGTTACAGGGGGCGGCAGATACGCAGTATTTT.